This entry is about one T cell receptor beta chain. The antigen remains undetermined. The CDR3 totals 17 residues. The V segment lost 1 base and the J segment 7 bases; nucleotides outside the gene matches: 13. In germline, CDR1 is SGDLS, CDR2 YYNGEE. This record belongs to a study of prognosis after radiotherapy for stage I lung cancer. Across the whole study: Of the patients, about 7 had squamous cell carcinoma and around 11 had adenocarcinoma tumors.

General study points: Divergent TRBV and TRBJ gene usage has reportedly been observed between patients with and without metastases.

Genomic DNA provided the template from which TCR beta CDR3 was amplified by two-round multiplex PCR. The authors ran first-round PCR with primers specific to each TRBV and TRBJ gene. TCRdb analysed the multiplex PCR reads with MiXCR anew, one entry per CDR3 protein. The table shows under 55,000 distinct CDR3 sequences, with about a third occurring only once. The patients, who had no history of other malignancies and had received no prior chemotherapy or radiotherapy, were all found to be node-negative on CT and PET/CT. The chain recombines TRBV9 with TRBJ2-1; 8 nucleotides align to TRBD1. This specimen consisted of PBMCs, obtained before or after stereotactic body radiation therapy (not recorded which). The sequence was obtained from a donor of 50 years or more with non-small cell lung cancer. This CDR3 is CASSVSTDRGNYNEQFF. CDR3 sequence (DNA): TGTGCCAGCAGCGTATCCACTGACAGGGGAAACTATAATGAGCAGTTCTTC. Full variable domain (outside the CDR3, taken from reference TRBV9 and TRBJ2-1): DSGVTQTPKHLITATGQRVTLRCSPRSGDLSVYWYQQSLDQGLQFLIQYYNGEERAKGNILERFSAQQFPDLHSELNLSSLELGDSALYFCASSVSTDRGNYNEQFFGPGTRLTVL.